This paragraph reports one TCR beta chain. Healthy Caucasians from Russia aged roughly 6 to 95 served as donors. A J-beta primer mix and a sample-barcoded 5' primer were used in a second PCR of roughly 6 to 11 cycles. Every cDNA molecule carried a tag from a template-switch adaptor bearing 12 random nucleotides. TCRdb redid the calling of the 5' RACE reads with MiXCR, one entry per CDR3 protein. The profile shows around 700,000 distinct CDR3 sequences, around 25% of them singletons. The sample belongs to a study of blood T cells in healthy people across ages. This CDR3 comprises 14 residues. V trimming: 6 bases; J trimming: 7 bases; junction bases outside the gene matches: 11. The germline CDR1 and CDR2 sequences are MDHEN and SYDVKM. These data were also filed under a second study, of T cells of mothers and their children. From that paper: Samples came from a few healthy Caucasian mothers and their six children. Over 8 million TCR beta CDR3 reads were obtained from each mother, and some 3.2 million from each child.

The sequence was collected from a boy younger than 18 in good health. Material: blood. V usage is TRBV28 and J usage is TRBJ2-7; 8 nucleotides agree with TRBD1. Here the CDR3 DNA reads TGTGCCAGCAGAACGACAGGGGAAACTCGGGAGCAGTACTTC. It specifies CASRTTGETREQYF.